These T cell receptor beta chains were read from a single sample in a study of cytomegalovirus exposure and HLA in healthy donors. Using immunoSEQ multiplex PCR, the repertoire was profiled, and TCRdb retains in-frame clones only, with some absent. This table holds under 200,000 clones, 68% found once. The specimen sequenced was PBMCs. These TCRs come from a woman in her forties in good health and CMV-seropositive. The CDR3 runs from the conserved cysteine through the conserved F or W. A D gene is named only where the DNA matches it firmly. Not all rows give a size; the values are once, few, many and, for expanded clones, a class.

d_gene	abundance	v_gene	j_gene	CDR3aa	CDR3nt
TRBD1	-	TRBV29-1	TRBJ2-1	CSDRQGYNEQFF	TGCAGCGACAGACAGGGTTACAATGAGCAGTTCTTC
TRBD1	-	TRBV2	TRBJ1-5	CASREGGDQPQHF	TGTGCCAGCAGGGAAGGGGGCGATCAGCCCCAGCATTTT
TRBD2	-	TRBV9	TRBJ2-1	CASSVGLAGEGEQFF	TGTGCCAGCAGCGTAGGACTAGCGGGAGAGGGTGAGCAGTTCTTC
TRBD2	few	TRBV5-1	TRBJ2-7	CASSLGTSGGYVQYF	TGCGCCAGCAGCTTGGGGACTAGCGGGGGGTACGTGCAGTACTTC
TRBD1	-	TRBV4-1	TRBJ1-5	CASSRIAGTENQPQHF	TGCGCCAGCAGCCGTATCGCCGGGACAGAAAATCAGCCCCAGCATTTT
TRBD1	-	TRBV28	TRBJ1-2	CASRPTGGYGYTF	TGTGCCAGCAGGCCGACAGGGGGCTATGGCTACACCTTC
-	few	TRBV28	TRBJ1-2	CASSLQGLGYGYTF	TGTGCCAGCAGTTTACAGGGGCTTGGCTATGGCTACACCTTC
-	-	TRBV5-1	TRBJ2-1	CASSSGPIVGADNEQFF	TGCGCCAGCAGCTCAGGTCCTATAGTAGGGGCCGACAATGAGCAGTTCTTC
TRBD2	-	TRBV9	TRBJ2-2	CASSVGGGLTGELFF	TGTGCCAGCAGCGTAGGCGGGGGGCTAACCGGGGAGCTGTTTTTT
TRBD1	-	TRBV9	TRBJ1-3	CASSLPGQGENTIYF	TGTGCCAGCAGTCTGCCGGGACAGGGAGAAAACACCATATATTTT
TRBD2	-	TRBV7-9	TRBJ2-1	CASSLVPAGLNIYNEQFF	TGTGCCAGCAGCTTAGTGCCAGCGGGACTCAATATATACAATGAGCAGTTCTTC
TRBD2	-	TRBV11-3	TRBJ2-3	CASSLSSRESDTQYF	TGTGCCAGCAGCTTATCTTCGCGGGAGTCAGATACGCAGTATTTT
TRBD1	few	TRBV5-1	TRBJ2-2	CASGLRTGGTGELFF	TGCGCCAGCGGTTTAAGGACAGGGGGCACCGGGGAGCTGTTTTTT
-	-	TRBV14	TRBJ2-1	CASSQVLGTGESYNEQFF	TGTGCCAGCAGCCAGGTACTTGGGACGGGGGAGTCCTACAATGAGCAGTTCTTC
-	-	TRBV14	TRBJ2-7	CASSQWDSGYEQYF	TGTGCCAGCAGCCAGTGGGACTCGGGCTACGAGCAGTACTTC
TRBD2	-	TRBV28	TRBJ2-1	CASTTLAGAYNEQFF	TGTGCCAGCACAACACTAGCGGGAGCCTACAATGAGCAGTTCTTC
-	once	TRBV6-5	TRBJ1-4	CASTYHLGQNEKLFF	TGTGCCAGCACCTACCACCTAGGACAGAATGAAAAACTGTTTTTT
TRBD1	-	TRBV5-4	TRBJ1-2	CASSSAGGADYGYTF	TGTGCCAGCAGCTCGGCAGGGGGCGCAGACTATGGCTACACCTTC
-	few	TRBV6-5	TRBJ1-2	CASSPDSLYGYTF	TGTGCCAGCAGCCCGGACAGCCTCTATGGCTACACCTTC
-	-	TRBV18	TRBJ1-5	CASSRQSRENQPQHF	TGTGCCAGCTCACGACAGTCCCGGGAGAATCAGCCCCAGCATTTT
-	few	TRBV9	TRBJ2-5	CASSVGGSGALQETQYF	TGTGCCAGCAGCGTAGGAGGTTCGGGAGCCCTACAAGAGACCCAGTACTTC
-	-	TRBV19	TRBJ1-4	CASTAQQGEKLFF	TGTGCCAGTACCGCTCAGCAGGGGGAAAAACTGTTTTTT
-	-	TRBV5-1	TRBJ2-7	CASSLDSGHAWEQYF	TGCGCCAGCAGCTTGGATTCGGGACACGCGTGGGAGCAGTACTTC
-	-	TRBV9	TRBJ1-1	CASSVDPVNTEAFF	TGTGCCAGCAGCGTAGATCCGGTGAACACTGAAGCTTTCTTT
TRBD2	-	TRBV5-1	TRBJ2-7	CASALAGPTYEQYF	TGCGCCTCCGCATTAGCGGGGCCCACCTACGAGCAGTACTTC
TRBD1	-	TRBV28	TRBJ1-5	CASSSGTGGNQPQHF	TGTGCCAGCAGTTCCGGGACAGGGGGCAATCAGCCCCAGCATTTT
TRBD2	-	TRBV7-2	TRBJ2-1	CASSRWIAGADYNEQFF	TGTGCCAGCAGCCGTTGGATAGCGGGAGCGGACTACAATGAGCAGTTCTTC
TRBD1	-	TRBV28	TRBJ1-5	CASSFETGRSNQPQHF	TGTGCCAGCAGTTTCGAGACAGGGAGGAGCAATCAGCCCCAGCATTTT
-	-	TRBV7-8	TRBJ2-2	CASSLRQIANTGELFF	TGTGCCAGCAGCTTAAGACAAATTGCGAACACCGGGGAGCTGTTTTTT
TRBD1	few	TRBV7-2	TRBJ1-1	CASSRPTPGQGRNTEAFF	TGTGCCAGCAGCCGTCCGACACCAGGACAGGGCCGAAACACTGAAGCTTTCTTT
-	-	TRBV4-3	TRBJ1-6	CASSQGQGPSPLHF	TGCGCCAGCAGCCAAGGTCAGGGTCCTTCACCCCTCCACTTT
-	-	TRBV6-5	TRBJ2-5	CASSSSGALAQETQYF	TGTGCCAGCAGTTCCTCTGGAGCTCTGGCGCAAGAGACCCAGTACTTC
-	-	TRBV27	TRBJ2-7	CASSPRGVYEQYF	TGTGCCAGCAGTCCCAGGGGGGTCTACGAGCAGTACTTC
TRBD2	-	TRBV10-3	TRBJ2-7	CAISGTSGGAGEQYF	TGTGCCATCAGTGGGACTAGCGGGGGGGCGGGCGAGCAGTACTTC
TRBD1	-	TRBV5-5	TRBJ1-4	CASSRFHGTGEGAREKLFF	TGTGCCAGCAGCCGATTCCATGGGACAGGGGAAGGAGCACGGGAAAAACTGTTTTTT
-	-	TRBV25-1	TRBJ2-5	CASSSTKETQYF	TGTGCCAGCAGTTCGACTAAAGAGACCCAGTACTTC
TRBD1	few	TRBV6-1	TRBJ1-5	CASSDQGANQPQHF	TGTGCCAGCAGTGACCAGGGGGCAAATCAGCCCCAGCATTTT
-	-	TRBV4-3	TRBJ2-7	CASSHDPGSYEQYF	TGCGCCAGCAGCCATGACCCAGGATCCTACGAGCAGTACTTC
-	-	TRBV11-2	TRBJ1-2	CASSLSAPGGYTF	TGTGCCAGCAGCTTATCGGCGCCAGGAGGCTACACCTTC
-	few	TRBV19	TRBJ1-3	CASSINGNTIYF	TGTGCCAGTAGTATTAATGGAAACACCATATATTTT
-	-	TRBV20-1	TRBJ1-3	CSAVKRNTIYF	TGCAGTGCCGTAAAAAGAAACACCATATATTTT
-	-	TRBV19	TRBJ1-1	CASNRGGTEAFF	TGTGCCAGTAATAGAGGCGGCACTGAAGCTTTCTTT
TRBD1	-	TRBV28	TRBJ2-7	CASSPPLGTGDYEQYF	TGTGCCAGCAGTCCTCCCCTCGGGACAGGAGATTACGAGCAGTACTTC
TRBD1	-	TRBV4-3	TRBJ1-6	CASSHGQGPYNSPLHF	TGCGCCAGCAGCCATGGACAGGGTCCCTATAATTCACCCCTCCACTTT
-	-	TRBV18	TRBJ2-5	CASSRRQTQETQYF	TGTGCCAGCTCACGAAGACAGACACAAGAGACCCAGTACTTC
-	once	TRBV6-1	TRBJ1-5	CASGGEIQPQHF	TGTGCCAGTGGAGGTGAGATTCAGCCCCAGCATTTT
TRBD1	-	TRBV7-2	TRBJ2-7	CASSSDMGTAVSYEQYF	TGTGCCAGCAGTTCAGACATGGGGACAGCAGTTTCCTACGAGCAGTACTTC
-	-	TRBV4-3	TRBJ2-7	CASSQDFLGGLAAASSYEQYF	TGCGCCAGCAGCCAAGATTTCCTCGGGGGCCTAGCGGCCGCTTCTTCGTACGAGCAGTACTTC
-	-	TRBV7-3	TRBJ1-3	CASTDDRSSGNTIYF	TGTGCCAGCACCGACGACAGAAGCTCTGGAAACACCATATATTTT
TRBD2	-	TRBV6-6	TRBJ2-7	CASKSGSSYEQYF	TGTGCCAGCAAAAGCGGGAGCTCCTACGAGCAGTACTTC
TRBD1	-	TRBV29-1	TRBJ1-2	CSVQGDGYGYPF	TGCAGCGTTCAGGGGGATGGCTATGGCTACCCCTTC
-	-	TRBV5-6	TRBJ1-1	CASSYRTVNTEAFF	TGTGCCAGCAGCTACCGGACAGTGAACACTGAAGCTTTCTTT
-	-	TRBV7-6	TRBJ2-1	CASSRPGTEQFF	TGTGCCAGCAGCCGGCCCGGGACAGAGCAGTTCTTC
-	-	TRBV7-3	TRBJ2-7	CASSFTEKDEQYF	TGTGCCAGCAGCTTTACGGAGAAGGACGAGCAGTACTTC
TRBD2	-	TRBV6-5	TRBJ2-2	CASSFTSGGATGELFF	TGTGCCAGCAGTTTTACTAGCGGGGGGGCCACCGGGGAGCTGTTTTTT
TRBD1	-	TRBV5-8	TRBJ2-7	CASSYRDREAYEQYF	TGTGCCAGCAGCTACCGGGACAGGGAAGCCTACGAGCAGTACTTC